This TCR beta chain was identified during a study of blood T cell repertoires in COVID-19. Study-wide background: Sources were T cells, B-cell-depleted T cells, or PBMCs; the material itself was cDNA or gDNA.

TCRdb keeps only in-frame clones here, not all; method: immunoSEQ multiplex PCR. This repertoire shows over 300,000 clones, around 91% found once; its top ten account for about 6.8%. The CDR3 has 15 amino acids. J lost 4 bases, V lost 1 base, and 3 bases had no gene match. The germline CDR1 and CDR2 sequences are SGDLS and YYNGEE. The sequence came from a man younger than 35 with active or convalescent COVID-19. The specimen was peripheral blood. The rearrangement uses TRBV9 and TRBJ2-1; 9 bases are a match to TRBD1. CDR3 protein: CASSVQDRGYNEQFF. As DNA, the CDR3 is TGTGCCAGCAGCGTACAGGACAGGGGTTACAATGAGCAGTTCTTC.